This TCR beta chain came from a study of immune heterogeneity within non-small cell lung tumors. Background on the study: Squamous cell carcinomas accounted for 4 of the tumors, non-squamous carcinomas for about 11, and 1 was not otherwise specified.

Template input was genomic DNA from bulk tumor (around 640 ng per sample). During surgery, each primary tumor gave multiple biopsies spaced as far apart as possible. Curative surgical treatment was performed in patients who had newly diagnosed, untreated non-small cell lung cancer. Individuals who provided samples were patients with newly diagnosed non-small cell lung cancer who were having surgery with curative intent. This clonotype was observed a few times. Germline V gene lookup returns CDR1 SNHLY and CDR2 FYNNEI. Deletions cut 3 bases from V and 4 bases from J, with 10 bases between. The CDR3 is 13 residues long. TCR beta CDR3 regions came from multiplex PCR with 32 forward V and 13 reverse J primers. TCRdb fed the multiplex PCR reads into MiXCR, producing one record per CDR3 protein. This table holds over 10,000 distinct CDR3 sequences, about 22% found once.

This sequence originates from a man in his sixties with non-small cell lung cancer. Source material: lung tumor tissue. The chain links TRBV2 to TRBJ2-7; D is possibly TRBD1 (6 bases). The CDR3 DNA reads TGTGCCAGCAGTGATGACAGGAAGTACGAGCAGTACTTC. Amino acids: CASSDDRKYEQYF. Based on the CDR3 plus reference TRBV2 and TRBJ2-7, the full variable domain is EPEVTQTPSHQVTQMGQEVILRCVPISNHLYFYWYRQILGQKVEFLVSFYNNEISEKSEIFDDQFSVERPDGSNFTLKIRSTKLEDSAMYFCASSDDRKYEQYFGPGTRLTVT.